The next 8 T cell receptor beta chains were all read from a single sample in a study of cytotoxic CD8 clonotypes in ibrutinib-treated CLL. Generated by immunoSEQ multiplex PCR, the TCRdb table keeps only in-frame clones and is missing some. The sample yields some 93,000 clones, around 73% seen once. The sample consisted of PBMCs, taken after 12 months of ibrutinib treatment. The receptors were gathered from a human donor with chronic lymphocytic leukemia.

The V and J genes are TRBV7-8 and TRBJ2-7; 9 nucleotides align to TRBD1. This CDR3 contains 16 residues. Losses at the gene ends were 1 base for V and 0 bases for J; bases not matched to a gene: 4. CDR1 SGHVS and CDR2 FQNEAQ come from the germline V gene. CDR3 residues: CASSLVTGGISYEQYF. For the CDR3, the DNA is TGTGCCAGCAGCTTAGTGACAGGGGGAATCTCCTACGAGCAGTACTTC.

The rearrangement joins TRBV29-1 to TRBJ1-2, with D unclear. Trimming took off 4 bases at V and 5 bases at J, with 8 bases between the two ends. CDR3 length: 11 residues. The germline CDR1 and CDR2 sequences are SQVTM and ANQGSEA. The CDR3 nucleotides read TGCAGCGTTGTGGATACTTATGGCTACACCTTC. This encodes CSVVDTYGYTF.

CDR3 residues: CASSQHTGRNKYEQFF. CDR3 nucleotides: TGTGCCAGCAGCCAACACACAGGGCGGAATAAGTATGAGCAGTTCTTC. J is TRBJ2-1 and V is TRBV14, with D possibly TRBD1 on 6 matching bases. The germline V and J ends were trimmed by 2 bases and 8 bases, with 19 bases remaining between them. CDR1 is SGHDN and CDR2 is FVKESK in the germline V gene. This CDR3 is built from 16 residues.

This chain uses TRBV5-6 with TRBJ2-7, with 7 bases lining up with TRBD1. This CDR3 has 15 residues. Germline-derived CDR1 and CDR2 are SGHDT and YYEEEE. J was trimmed by 0 bases and V by 3 bases; bases with no gene match: 6. The CDR3 nucleotides read TGTGCCAGCAGCTGGGACAGCGCGAACTCCTACGAGCAGTACTTC. It codes for CASSWDSANSYEQYF.

The chain links TRBV14 to TRBJ2-7; D unresolved. Trimming stripped 0 bases from V and 3 bases from J, with 6 bases between. The CDR3 totals 13 residues. From germline, CDR1 is SGHDN and CDR2 FVKESK. The CDR3 protein is CASSQDLGYEQYF. The DNA for the CDR3 is TGTGCCAGCAGCCAAGATTTGGGCTACGAGCAGTACTTC. Full variable domain (outside the CDR3, taken from reference TRBV14 and TRBJ2-7): EAGVTQFPSHSVIEKGQTVTLRCDPISGHDNLYWYRRVMGKEIKFLLHFVKESKQDESGMPNNRFLAERTGGTYSTLKVQPAELEDSGVYFCASSQDLGYEQYFGPGTRLTVT.

The V and J genes are TRBV5-4 and TRBJ2-5; the match to TRBD2 covers 7 bases. Looked up from germline, CDR1 is SGHNT and CDR2 is YYREEE (reference sequence). This CDR3 has 15 residues. After removal of 4 bases from V and 3 bases from J, the junction contained 9 bases not matched to a gene. CDR3 region: CASSAQLSGEETQYF. In nucleotides, the CDR3 is TGTGCCAGCAGCGCGCAACTAAGCGGGGAAGAGACCCAGTACTTC.

The table lists this clone with a count of one. The V and J genes are TRBV9 and TRBJ2-3; 7 bases fit TRBD2. The ends lost 6 bases at V and 1 base at J; junction bases unmatched: 17. CDR1 is SGDLS and CDR2 is YYNGEE in the germline V gene. The CDR3 totals 18 residues. CDR3 nucleotide sequence: TGTGCCAGCATTGGAAGGACTAGTTTTTATCGGTGCACAGATACGCAGTATTTT. It encodes CASIGRTSFYRCTDTQYF.

This clone was recorded only once. The genes are TRBV19 and TRBJ2-1; no reliable D call. Looked up from germline, CDR1 is LNHDA and CDR2 is SQIVND (reference sequence). The ends were cut back, 7 bases at V and 5 bases at J, with 21 bases in the middle. The CDR3 runs 16 residues. The CDR3 reads CASTAVWASLHNEQFF. CDR3 bases: TGTGCCAGTACCGCCGTATGGGCATCCCTTCACAATGAGCAGTTCTTC. Using reference TRBV19 and TRBJ2-1 for the parts outside the CDR3, the full variable domain is DGGITQSPKYLFRKEGQNVTLSCEQNLNHDAMYWYRQDPGQGLRLIYYSQIVNDFQKGDIAEGYSVSREKKESFPLTVTSAQKNPTAFYLCASTAVWASLHNEQFFGPGTRLTVL.